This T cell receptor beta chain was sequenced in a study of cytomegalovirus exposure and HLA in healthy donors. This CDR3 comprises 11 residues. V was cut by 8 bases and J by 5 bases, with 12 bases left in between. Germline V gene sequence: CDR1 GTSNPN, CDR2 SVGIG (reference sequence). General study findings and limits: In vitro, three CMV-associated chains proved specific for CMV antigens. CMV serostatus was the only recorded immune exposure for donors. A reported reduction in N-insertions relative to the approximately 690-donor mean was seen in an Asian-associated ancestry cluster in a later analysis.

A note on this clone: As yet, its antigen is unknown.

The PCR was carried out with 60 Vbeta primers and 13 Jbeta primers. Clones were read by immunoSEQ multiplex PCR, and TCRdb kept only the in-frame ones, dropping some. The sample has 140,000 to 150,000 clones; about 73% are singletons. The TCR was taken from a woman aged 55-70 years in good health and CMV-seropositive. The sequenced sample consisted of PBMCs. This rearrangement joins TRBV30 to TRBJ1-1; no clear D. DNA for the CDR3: TGTGCCGGCGAGAGAGGGACTGAAGCTTTCTTT. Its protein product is CAGERGTEAFF. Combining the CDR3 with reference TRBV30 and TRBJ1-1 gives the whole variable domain SQTIHQWPATLVQPVGSPLSLECTVEGTSNPNLYWYRQAAGRGLQLLFYSVGIGQISSEVPQNLSASRPQDRQFILSSKKLLLSDSGFYLCAGERGTEAFFGQGTRLTVV.